This TCR beta chain was identified during a study of blood T cell repertoires in COVID-19. Study details: Samples of COVID-19 (acute and convalescent) were obtained from the United States, Italy and Spain. The analysed material was cDNA or gDNA that came from T cells, B-cell-depleted T cells, or PBMCs.

Looked up from germline, CDR1 is SGHNT and CDR2 is YENEEA. V was trimmed by 4 bases and J by 6 bases, leaving 12 bases between them. The CDR3 contains 13 residues. Per the study methods: How many nucleated cells were present was estimated from reference gene primer amplification. Profiled with immunoSEQ multiplex PCR; TCRdb holds only in-frame clones, not every one. That table is the source of V, J and clone size, and D and trimming were worked out from the DNA. The sample consists of about 100,000 clones, over 90% of them appearing once. Sequencing input: peripheral blood. The sequence was obtained from a man aged 55-75 years with acute or convalescent COVID-19. The chain uses TRBV11-3 and TRBJ1-1, with D unclear. The CDR3 DNA sequence: TGTGCCAGCAGCTCTAGTGCGGGCGCTGAAGCTTTCTTT. Translation: CASSSSAGAEAFF.